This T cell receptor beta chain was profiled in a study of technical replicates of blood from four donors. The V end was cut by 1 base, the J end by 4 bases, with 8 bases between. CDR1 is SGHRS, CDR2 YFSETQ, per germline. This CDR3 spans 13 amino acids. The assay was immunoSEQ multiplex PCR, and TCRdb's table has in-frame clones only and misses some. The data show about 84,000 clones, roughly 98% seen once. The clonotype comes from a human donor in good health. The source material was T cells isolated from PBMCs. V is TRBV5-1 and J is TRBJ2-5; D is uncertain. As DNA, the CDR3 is TGCGCCAGCAGCTTGACAGTTGCAGAGACCCAGTACTTC. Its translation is CASSLTVAETQYF.